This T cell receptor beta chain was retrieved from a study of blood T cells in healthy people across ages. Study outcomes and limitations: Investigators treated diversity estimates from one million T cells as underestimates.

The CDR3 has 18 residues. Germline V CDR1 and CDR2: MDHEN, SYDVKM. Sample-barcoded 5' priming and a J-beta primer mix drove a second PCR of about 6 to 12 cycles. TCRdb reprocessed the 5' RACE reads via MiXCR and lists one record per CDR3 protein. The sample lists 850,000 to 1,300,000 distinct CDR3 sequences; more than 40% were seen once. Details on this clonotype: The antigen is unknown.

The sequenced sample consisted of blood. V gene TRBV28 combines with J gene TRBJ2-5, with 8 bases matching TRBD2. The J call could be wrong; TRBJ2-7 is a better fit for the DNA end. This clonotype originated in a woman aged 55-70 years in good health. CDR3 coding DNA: TGTGCCAGCAGTTCATCTGTGGGTTCTAGCGGGTGGGTTCTCGAGCAGTACTTC. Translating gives CASSSSVGSSGWVLEQYF.